These T cell receptor beta chains were read from a single sample in a study of T cells after yellow fever vaccination. TCRdb used MiXCR to reprocess the 5' RACE reads, holding one entry per CDR3 protein. The data show some 96,000 distinct CDR3 sequences, about 8.8% seen once. The starting material was CD8+ T cells not binding an NS4B(214-222) dextramer, sorted from PBMCs, obtained around 15 days after the first yellow fever vaccination. Source of these receptors: a man younger than 30 who received the YFV17D yellow fever vaccine. Each CDR3 is given with its conserved first and last residue. A D gene is named only where the DNA matches it firmly. The size entry is marked missing in some rows and otherwise reads once, few, many or a size class.

CDR3aa: CAISESTGNYGYTF; CDR3nt: TGTGCCATCAGTGAGTCTACAGGAAACTATGGCTACACCTTC; j_gene: TRBJ1-2; v_gene: TRBV10-3; abundance: NA; d_gene: NA
CDR3aa: CASSLAASGGQDTQYF; CDR3nt: TGTGCCAGCAGCTTAGCGGCTAGCGGGGGGCAAGATACGCAGTATTTT; j_gene: TRBJ2-3; v_gene: TRBV11-1; abundance: NA; d_gene: TRBD2
CDR3aa: CSAPAEAAGQETQYF; CDR3nt: TGCAGTGCTCCCGCCGAGGCAGCGGGGCAGGAGACCCAGTACTTC; j_gene: TRBJ2-5; v_gene: TRBV20-1; abundance: NA; d_gene: TRBD2
CDR3aa: CASSQDAAGGLTGELFF; CDR3nt: TGCGCCAGCAGCCAAGACGCGGCAGGGGGACTCACCGGGGAGCTGTTTTTT; j_gene: TRBJ2-2; v_gene: TRBV4-1; abundance: few; d_gene: NA
CDR3aa: CASSPRQGLGQPQHF; CDR3nt: TGCGCCAGCAGCCCTCGACAGGGGCTGGGGCAGCCCCAGCATTTT; j_gene: TRBJ1-5; v_gene: TRBV4-1; abundance: NA; d_gene: TRBD1
CDR3aa: CASSLPIGESYEQYF; CDR3nt: TGTGCCAGCAGCTTGCCGATTGGGGAATCCTACGAGCAGTACTTC; j_gene: TRBJ2-7; v_gene: TRBV5-6; abundance: NA; d_gene: NA
CDR3aa: CASRPDGHTKNIQYF; CDR3nt: TGTGCCAGCAGACCCGACGGGCATACCAAAAACATTCAGTACTTC; j_gene: TRBJ2-4; v_gene: TRBV6-2/TRBV6-3; abundance: few; d_gene: NA
CDR3aa: CASSYAGPDTNYGYTF; CDR3nt: TGTGCCAGCAGTTATGCAGGGCCGGATACTAACTATGGCTACACCTTC; j_gene: TRBJ1-2; v_gene: TRBV6-5; abundance: NA; d_gene: NA
CDR3aa: CASSQAYLDEQFF; CDR3nt: TGCGCCAGCAGCCAAGCGTACCTCGATGAGCAGTTCTTC; j_gene: TRBJ2-1; v_gene: TRBV4-1; abundance: many; d_gene: NA
CDR3aa: CASRVTGVDYGYTF; CDR3nt: TGTGCCAGCAGAGTGACAGGGGTTGACTATGGCTACACCTTC; j_gene: TRBJ1-2; v_gene: TRBV6-1; abundance: NA; d_gene: TRBD1
CDR3aa: CAISASGGRNNEQFF; CDR3nt: TGTGCCATCAGTGCATCGGGGGGGCGGAACAATGAGCAGTTCTTC; j_gene: TRBJ2-1; v_gene: TRBV10-3; abundance: NA; d_gene: TRBD2
CDR3aa: CASSGTGGGSPLHF; CDR3nt: TGTGCCAGCAGCGGGACAGGGGGTGGGTCACCCCTCCACTTT; j_gene: TRBJ1-6; v_gene: TRBV5-4; abundance: few; d_gene: TRBD1
CDR3aa: CASSQHLGEAFF; CDR3nt: TGTGCCAGCAGTCAGCATTTGGGTGAGGCTTTCTTT; j_gene: TRBJ1-1; v_gene: TRBV12-3/TRBV12-4; abundance: many; d_gene: NA
CDR3aa: CASSLGTSVGQETQYF; CDR3nt: TGTGCCAGCAGCCTGGGGACTAGCGTAGGTCAAGAGACCCAGTACTTC; j_gene: TRBJ2-5; v_gene: TRBV7-2; abundance: NA; d_gene: TRBD2
CDR3aa: CASSRHSTDTQYF; CDR3nt: TGCGCCAGCAGCAGGCACAGCACAGATACGCAGTATTTT; j_gene: TRBJ2-3; v_gene: TRBV5-1; abundance: many; d_gene: NA
CDR3aa: CATDFSSLDTIYF; CDR3nt: TGTGCCACCGACTTCTCAAGTCTGGACACCATATATTTT; j_gene: TRBJ1-3; v_gene: TRBV12-3/TRBV12-4; abundance: few; d_gene: NA
CDR3aa: CASNPGAYNEQFF; CDR3nt: TGTGCCAGCAATCCAGGGGCCTACAATGAGCAGTTCTTC; j_gene: TRBJ2-1; v_gene: TRBV28; abundance: NA; d_gene: NA
CDR3aa: CASSFDMPGFYEQYF; CDR3nt: TGTGCCAGCAGTTTTGACATGCCCGGCTTCTACGAGCAGTACTTC; j_gene: TRBJ2-7; v_gene: TRBV27; abundance: many; d_gene: NA
CDR3aa: CASSDPSGDSQDTQYF; CDR3nt: TGTGCCAGCAGTGACCCTAGCGGGGACTCTCAGGATACGCAGTATTTT; j_gene: TRBJ2-3; v_gene: TRBV2; abundance: NA; d_gene: TRBD2
CDR3aa: CASSWVSGNTIYF; CDR3nt: TGTGCCAGCAGCTGGGTCTCTGGAAACACCATATATTTT; j_gene: TRBJ1-3; v_gene: TRBV5-5; abundance: few; d_gene: NA
CDR3aa: CASNIGTRGREPQHF; CDR3nt: TGTGCCAGCAATATCGGGACTCGGGGGCGGGAGCCCCAGCATTTT; j_gene: TRBJ1-5; v_gene: TRBV6-1; abundance: many; d_gene: NA
CDR3aa: CASSQGRGTPQETQYF; CDR3nt: TGTGCCAGCAGCCAAGGCCGCGGGACACCACAAGAGACCCAGTACTTC; j_gene: TRBJ2-5; v_gene: TRBV7-9; abundance: NA; d_gene: NA
CDR3aa: CRTLDRGPEAFF; CDR3nt: TGCAGGACCTTGGACAGGGGGCCTGAAGCTTTCTTT; j_gene: TRBJ1-1; v_gene: TRBV20-1; abundance: many; d_gene: TRBD1
CDR3aa: CASSLVGGNQPQHF; CDR3nt: TGTGCCAGCAGTTTAGTTGGGGGCAATCAGCCCCAGCATTTT; j_gene: TRBJ1-5; v_gene: TRBV12-3/TRBV12-4; abundance: many; d_gene: NA
CDR3aa: CASRRQGKAYGYTF; CDR3nt: TGTGCCAGCAGACGACAGGGGAAAGCTTATGGCTACACCTTC; j_gene: TRBJ1-2; v_gene: TRBV6-2/TRBV6-3; abundance: NA; d_gene: TRBD1
CDR3aa: CASSLTGVNTEAFF; CDR3nt: TGTGCCAGCAGTTTAACAGGGGTGAACACTGAAGCTTTCTTT; j_gene: TRBJ1-1; v_gene: TRBV6-5; abundance: many; d_gene: TRBD1
CDR3aa: CASSFGGAVTDTQYF; CDR3nt: TGTGCCAGCAGTTTCGGGGGGGCCGTGACAGATACGCAGTATTTT; j_gene: TRBJ2-3; v_gene: TRBV12-3/TRBV12-4; abundance: many; d_gene: TRBD2
CDR3aa: CASSYSTDEQFF; CDR3nt: TGTGCCAGCAGTTACTCGACAGACGAGCAGTTCTTC; j_gene: TRBJ2-1; v_gene: TRBV6-5; abundance: NA; d_gene: NA
CDR3aa: CASSFAGTGSLRQPQHF; CDR3nt: TGTGCCAGCAGTTTTGCCGGAACAGGGAGTCTTCGGCAGCCCCAGCATTTT; j_gene: TRBJ1-5; v_gene: TRBV12-3/TRBV12-4; abundance: NA; d_gene: NA
CDR3aa: CASSLGTSAGNTQYF; CDR3nt: TGTGCCAGCAGTCTCGGGACTAGCGCTGGAAATACGCAGTATTTT; j_gene: TRBJ2-3; v_gene: TRBV7-9; abundance: NA; d_gene: TRBD2
CDR3aa: CASSMGPGETTGELFF; CDR3nt: TGTGCCAGCAGTATGGGGCCCGGGGAGACCACCGGGGAGCTGTTTTTT; j_gene: TRBJ2-2; v_gene: TRBV6-1; abundance: NA; d_gene: NA
CDR3aa: CASSKGLTEAFF; CDR3nt: TGTGCCAGCAGCAAAGGGCTGACTGAAGCTTTCTTT; j_gene: TRBJ1-1; v_gene: TRBV6-6; abundance: few; d_gene: NA
CDR3aa: CASSLPSRGAFF; CDR3nt: TGTGCCAGCAGTTTACCCTCTCGGGGCGCTTTCTTT; j_gene: TRBJ1-1; v_gene: TRBV12-3/TRBV12-4; abundance: many; d_gene: NA
CDR3aa: CASSSTYEQYF; CDR3nt: TGTGCCAGCAGCTCCACCTACGAGCAGTACTTC; j_gene: TRBJ2-7; v_gene: TRBV7-6; abundance: many; d_gene: NA
CDR3aa: CASSPRIGRSTEAFF; CDR3nt: TGTGCCAGCAGTCCACGCATTGGTAGGAGTACTGAAGCTTTCTTT; j_gene: TRBJ1-1; v_gene: TRBV27; abundance: NA; d_gene: NA
CDR3aa: CASRAGGGDEQFF; CDR3nt: TGTGCCAGCAGAGCGGGGGGTGGGGATGAGCAGTTCTTC; j_gene: TRBJ2-1; v_gene: TRBV11-2; abundance: NA; d_gene: TRBD2
CDR3aa: CASSPRDRGDYGYTF; CDR3nt: TGCGCCAGCAGCCCCCGGGACAGGGGTGACTATGGCTACACCTTC; j_gene: TRBJ1-2; v_gene: TRBV4-1; abundance: few; d_gene: TRBD1
CDR3aa: CASTPGQGLTYEQYF; CDR3nt: TGCGCCAGCACCCCAGGACAGGGCCTAACCTACGAGCAGTACTTC; j_gene: TRBJ2-7; v_gene: TRBV4-3; abundance: NA; d_gene: TRBD1
CDR3aa: CASSYTDNNQPQHF; CDR3nt: TGTGCCAGCAGTTACACGGACAACAATCAGCCCCAGCATTTT; j_gene: TRBJ1-5; v_gene: TRBV6-5; abundance: NA; d_gene: NA
CDR3aa: CASSQDPAYPDTGELFF; CDR3nt: TGCGCCAGCAGCCAAGATCCGGCCTACCCCGACACCGGGGAGCTGTTTTTT; j_gene: TRBJ2-2; v_gene: TRBV4-3; abundance: few; d_gene: NA
CDR3aa: CASSQDRGHQPQHF; CDR3nt: TGCGCCAGCAGCCAAGACAGGGGTCATCAGCCCCAGCATTTT; j_gene: TRBJ1-5; v_gene: TRBV4-1; abundance: few; d_gene: NA
CDR3aa: CASSYGQGYGYTF; CDR3nt: TGTGCCAGCAGTTATGGACAGGGCTATGGCTACACCTTC; j_gene: TRBJ1-2; v_gene: TRBV27; abundance: many; d_gene: TRBD1
CDR3aa: CASSFEGLGNTGELFF; CDR3nt: TGTGCCAGCAGTTTCGAAGGGCTTGGAAACACCGGGGAGCTGTTTTTT; j_gene: TRBJ2-2; v_gene: TRBV28; abundance: few; d_gene: NA
CDR3aa: CASSRDGNTGELFF; CDR3nt: TGTGCCAGCAGCCGGGACGGAAACACCGGGGAGCTGTTTTTT; j_gene: TRBJ2-2; v_gene: TRBV6-2/TRBV6-3; abundance: NA; d_gene: NA
CDR3aa: CASSSGLAGLDGELFF; CDR3nt: TGTGCCAGCAGTTCGGGACTAGCGGGGTTAGACGGGGAGCTGTTTTTT; j_gene: TRBJ2-2; v_gene: TRBV3-1; abundance: few; d_gene: TRBD2
CDR3aa: CASSPRQGLSDTQYF; CDR3nt: TGTGCCAGCTCACCAAGACAGGGTCTATCAGATACGCAGTATTTT; j_gene: TRBJ2-3; v_gene: TRBV18; abundance: NA; d_gene: TRBD1
CDR3aa: CATSHSLTGYTF; CDR3nt: TGTGCCACCAGTCATTCCTTGACTGGCTACACCTTC; j_gene: TRBJ1-2; v_gene: TRBV24-1; abundance: NA; d_gene: NA
CDR3aa: CASRTSGGFQETQYF; CDR3nt: TGTGCCAGCAGGACTAGCGGGGGATTCCAAGAGACCCAGTACTTC; j_gene: TRBJ2-5; v_gene: TRBV6-1; abundance: few; d_gene: TRBD2
CDR3aa: CASSLIRGATDTQYF; CDR3nt: TGCGCCAGCAGCCTTATACGGGGGGCCACGGATACGCAGTATTTT; j_gene: TRBJ2-3; v_gene: TRBV4-3; abundance: few; d_gene: NA
CDR3aa: CATSGGQAGGEKLFF; CDR3nt: TGTGCCACCAGCGGCGGACAGGCGGGGGGTGAAAAACTGTTTTTT; j_gene: TRBJ1-4; v_gene: TRBV15; abundance: NA; d_gene: TRBD1
CDR3aa: CASSEPTSGDFFNNEQFF; CDR3nt: TGTGCCAGCAGTGAACCGACTAGCGGGGATTTTTTTAACAATGAGCAGTTCTTC; j_gene: TRBJ2-1; v_gene: TRBV2; abundance: few; d_gene: TRBD2
CDR3aa: CASSLARGHTYEQYF; CDR3nt: TGTGCCAGCAGCTTAGCGCGCGGACACACCTACGAGCAGTACTTC; j_gene: TRBJ2-7; v_gene: TRBV7-2; abundance: NA; d_gene: NA